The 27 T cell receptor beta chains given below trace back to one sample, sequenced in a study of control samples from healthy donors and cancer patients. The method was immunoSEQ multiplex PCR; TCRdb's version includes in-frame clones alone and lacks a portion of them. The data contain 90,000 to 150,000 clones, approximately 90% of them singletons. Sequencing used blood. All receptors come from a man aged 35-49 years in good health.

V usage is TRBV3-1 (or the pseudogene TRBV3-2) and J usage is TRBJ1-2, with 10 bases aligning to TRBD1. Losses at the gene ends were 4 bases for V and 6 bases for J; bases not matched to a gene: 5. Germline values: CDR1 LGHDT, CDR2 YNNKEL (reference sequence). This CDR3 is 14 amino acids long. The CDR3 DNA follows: TGTGCCAGCAGCCTCCTGGGACAGGGGCATGGCTACACCTTC. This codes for CASSLLGQGHGYTF.

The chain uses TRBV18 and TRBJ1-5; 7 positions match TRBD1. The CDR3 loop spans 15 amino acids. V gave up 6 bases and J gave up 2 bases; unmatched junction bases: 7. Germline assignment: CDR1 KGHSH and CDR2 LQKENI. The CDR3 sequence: CASSAGGGGNQPQHF. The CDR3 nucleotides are TGTGCCAGCTCTGCAGGGGGAGGTGGCAATCAGCCCCAGCATTTT.

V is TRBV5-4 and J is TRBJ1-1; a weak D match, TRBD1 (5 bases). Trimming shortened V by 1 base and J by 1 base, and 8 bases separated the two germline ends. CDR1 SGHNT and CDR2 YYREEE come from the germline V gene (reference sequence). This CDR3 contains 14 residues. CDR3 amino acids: CASSLMQGNTEAFF. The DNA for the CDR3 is TGTGCCAGCAGCTTGATGCAGGGGAACACTGAAGCTTTCTTT.

As DNA, the CDR3 is TGTGCCAGCGGAGGACCGGCCTACGAGCAGTACTTC. It yields the protein CASGGPAYEQYF. J is TRBJ2-7 and V is TRBV2, with D possibly matching TRBD2 (5 bases). CDR3 size: 12 residues. V lost 8 bases and J 2 bases, leaving 10 bases between the germline ends. Per the germline V gene, CDR1 is SNHLY and CDR2 is FYNNEI.

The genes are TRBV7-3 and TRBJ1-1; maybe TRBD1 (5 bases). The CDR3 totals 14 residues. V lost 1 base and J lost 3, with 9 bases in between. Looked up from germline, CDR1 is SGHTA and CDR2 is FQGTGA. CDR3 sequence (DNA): TGTGCCAGCAGCTTAAGAGGGACGGACACTGAAGCTTTCTTT. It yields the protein CASSLRGTDTEAFF.

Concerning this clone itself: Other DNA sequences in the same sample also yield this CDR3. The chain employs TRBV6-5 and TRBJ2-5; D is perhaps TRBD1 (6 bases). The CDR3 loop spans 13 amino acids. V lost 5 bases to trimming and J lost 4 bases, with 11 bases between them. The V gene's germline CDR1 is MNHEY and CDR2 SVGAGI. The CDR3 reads CASSPQGGETQYF. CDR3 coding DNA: TGTGCCAGCAGTCCACAGGGTGGAGAGACCCAGTACTTC.

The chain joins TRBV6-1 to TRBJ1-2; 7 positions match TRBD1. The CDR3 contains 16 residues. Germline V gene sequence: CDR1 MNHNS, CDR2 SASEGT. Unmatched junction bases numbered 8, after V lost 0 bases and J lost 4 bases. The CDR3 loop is CASSEAPDGTAYGYTF. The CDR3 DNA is TGTGCCAGCAGTGAAGCCCCCGATGGGACAGCCTATGGCTACACCTTC.

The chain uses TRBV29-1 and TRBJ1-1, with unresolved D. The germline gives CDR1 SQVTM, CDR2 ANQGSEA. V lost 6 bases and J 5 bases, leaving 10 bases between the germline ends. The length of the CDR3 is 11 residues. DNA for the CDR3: TGCAGCGTGACCACTTGGACTGAAGCTTTCTTT. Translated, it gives CSVTTWTEAFF.

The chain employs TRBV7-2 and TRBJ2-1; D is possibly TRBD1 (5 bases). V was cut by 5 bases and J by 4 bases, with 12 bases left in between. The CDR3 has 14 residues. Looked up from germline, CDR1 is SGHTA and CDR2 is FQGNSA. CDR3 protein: CASSPRTPYNEQFF. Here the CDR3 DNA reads TGTGCCAGCAGCCCGCGGACACCTTACAATGAGCAGTTCTTC.

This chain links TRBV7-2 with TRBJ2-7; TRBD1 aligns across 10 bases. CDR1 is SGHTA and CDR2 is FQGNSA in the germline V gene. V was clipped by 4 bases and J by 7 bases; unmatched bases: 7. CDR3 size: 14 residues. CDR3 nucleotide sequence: TGTGCCAGCAGCTCACGACAGGGGGCCGGTGAGCAGTACTTC. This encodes CASSSRQGAGEQYF.

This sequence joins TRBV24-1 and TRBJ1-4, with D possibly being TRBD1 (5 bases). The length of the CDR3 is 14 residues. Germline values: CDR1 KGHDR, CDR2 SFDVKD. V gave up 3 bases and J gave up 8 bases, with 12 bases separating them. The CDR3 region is CATSDGTTGEKLFF. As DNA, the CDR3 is TGTGCCACCAGTGATGGGACTACGGGGGAAAAACTGTTTTTT.

The CDR3: CASSLGSGGTYEQYF. The CDR3 nucleotides are TGTGCCAGCAGCTTGGGGAGCGGGGGGACCTACGAGCAGTACTTC. The chain combines TRBV5-5 with TRBJ2-7, with TRBD2 matching over 9 bases. The trim removed 0 bases at V and 2 bases at J, leaving 3 bases unmatched. Germline V gene sequence: CDR1 SGHKS, CDR2 YYEKEE (reference sequence). The CDR3 loop spans 15 amino acids.

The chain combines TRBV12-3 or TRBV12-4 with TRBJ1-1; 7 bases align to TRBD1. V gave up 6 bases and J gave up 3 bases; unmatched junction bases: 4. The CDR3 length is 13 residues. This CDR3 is CASSRGGYTEAFF. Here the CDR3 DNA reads TGTGCCAGCAGCAGGGGGGGGTACACTGAAGCTTTCTTT.

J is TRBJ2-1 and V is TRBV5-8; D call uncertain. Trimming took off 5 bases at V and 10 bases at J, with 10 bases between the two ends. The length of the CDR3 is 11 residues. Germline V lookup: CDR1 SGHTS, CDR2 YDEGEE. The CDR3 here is CASRLGSEQFF. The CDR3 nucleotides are TGTGCCAGCAGGCTGGGTTCCGAGCAGTTCTTC.

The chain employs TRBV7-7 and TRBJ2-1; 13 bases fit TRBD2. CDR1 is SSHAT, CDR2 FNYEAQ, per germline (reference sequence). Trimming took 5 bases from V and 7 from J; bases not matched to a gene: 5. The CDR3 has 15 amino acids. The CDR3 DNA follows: TGTGCCAGCAGCCTCGGGACTAGCGGGGCTAATGAGCAGTTCTTC. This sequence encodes CASSLGTSGANEQFF.

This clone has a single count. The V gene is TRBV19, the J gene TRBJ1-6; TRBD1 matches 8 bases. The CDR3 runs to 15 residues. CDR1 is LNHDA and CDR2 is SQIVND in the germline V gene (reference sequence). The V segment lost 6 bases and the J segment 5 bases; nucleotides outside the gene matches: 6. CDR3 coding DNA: TGTGCCAGTAGGACAGGGGCAAGTAATAATTCACCCCTCCACTTT. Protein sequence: CASRTGASNNSPLHF.

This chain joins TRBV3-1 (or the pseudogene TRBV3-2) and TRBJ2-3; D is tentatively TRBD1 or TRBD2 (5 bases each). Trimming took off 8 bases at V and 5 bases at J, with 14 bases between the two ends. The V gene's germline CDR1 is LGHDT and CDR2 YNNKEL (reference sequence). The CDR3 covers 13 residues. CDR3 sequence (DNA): TGTGCCAGCGGGGACCCCGGTGGAGATACGCAGTATTTT. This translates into CASGDPGGDTQYF.

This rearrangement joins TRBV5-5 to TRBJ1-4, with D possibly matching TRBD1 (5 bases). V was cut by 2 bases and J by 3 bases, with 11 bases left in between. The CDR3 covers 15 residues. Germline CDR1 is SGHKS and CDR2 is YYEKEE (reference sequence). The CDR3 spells CASSFGAGPNEKLFF. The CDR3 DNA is TGTGCCAGCAGCTTTGGGGCAGGGCCTAATGAAAAACTGTTTTTT. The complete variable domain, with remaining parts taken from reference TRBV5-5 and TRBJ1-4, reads DAGVTQSPTHLIKTRGQQVTLRCSPISGHKSVSWYQQVLGQGPQFIFQYYEKEERGRGNFPDRFSARQFPNYSSELNVNALLLGDSALYLCASSFGAGPNEKLFFGSGTQLSVL.

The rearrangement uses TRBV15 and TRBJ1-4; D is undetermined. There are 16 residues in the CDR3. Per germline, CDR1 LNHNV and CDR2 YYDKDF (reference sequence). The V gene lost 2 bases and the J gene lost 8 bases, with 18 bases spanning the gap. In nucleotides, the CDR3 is TGTGCCACCAGCAGAAGTCGACCGGACCTGGCGGAAAAACTGTTTTTT. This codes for CATSRSRPDLAEKLFF.

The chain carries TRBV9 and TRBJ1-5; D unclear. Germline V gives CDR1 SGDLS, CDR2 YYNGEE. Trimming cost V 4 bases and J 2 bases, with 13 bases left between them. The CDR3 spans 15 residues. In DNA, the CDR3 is TGTGCCAGCAGCCAGGATATCGAAGGCAATCAGCCCCAGCATTTT. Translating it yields CASSQDIEGNQPQHF.

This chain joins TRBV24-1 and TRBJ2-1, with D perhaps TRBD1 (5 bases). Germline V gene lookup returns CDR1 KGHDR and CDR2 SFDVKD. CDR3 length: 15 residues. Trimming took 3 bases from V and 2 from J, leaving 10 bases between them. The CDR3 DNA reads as TGTGCCACCAGTGATAGACAGACAGCCTACAATGAGCAGTTCTTC. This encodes CATSDRQTAYNEQFF.

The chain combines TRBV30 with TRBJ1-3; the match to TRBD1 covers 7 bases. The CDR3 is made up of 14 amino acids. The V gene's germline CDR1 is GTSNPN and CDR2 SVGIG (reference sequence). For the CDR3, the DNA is TGTGCGCACCGGGACAGAGCCTCTGGAAACACCATATATTTT. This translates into CAHRDRASGNTIYF.

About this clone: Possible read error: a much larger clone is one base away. CDR3 nucleotides: TGTGCCAGCAGCTTGGGACAGAACTATGGCTACACCTTC. The encoded protein is CASSLGQNYGYTF. This chain connects TRBV7-9 to TRBJ1-2; 7 nucleotides agree with TRBD1. Per the germline V gene, CDR1 is SEHNR and CDR2 is FQNEAQ (reference sequence). V shed 3 bases and J 2 bases; nucleotides not matched to a gene: 0. The CDR3 consists of 13 residues.

As DNA, the CDR3 is TGTGCCAGCAGCAGCGCCGGGACTAGCGGGGGCCCCTCTCAGTACTTC. Amino acid sequence: CASSSAGTSGGPSQYF. The V and J genes are TRBV7-2 and TRBJ2-4; 14 bases are shared with TRBD2. Trimming removed 5 bases from V and 12 bases from J; junction bases left unmatched: 12. The CDR3 runs 16 residues. Germline values: CDR1 SGHTA, CDR2 FQGNSA.

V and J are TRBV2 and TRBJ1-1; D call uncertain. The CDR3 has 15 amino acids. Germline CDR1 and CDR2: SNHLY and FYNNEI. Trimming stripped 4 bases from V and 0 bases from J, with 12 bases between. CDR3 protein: CASSGLEALNTEAFF. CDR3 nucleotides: TGTGCCAGCAGTGGCTTGGAGGCTCTGAACACTGAAGCTTTCTTT. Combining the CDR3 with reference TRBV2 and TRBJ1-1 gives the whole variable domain EPEVTQTPSHQVTQMGQEVILRCVPISNHLYFYWYRQILGQKVEFLVSFYNNEISEKSEIFDDQFSVERPDGSNFTLKIRSTKLEDSAMYFCASSGLEALNTEAFFGQGTRLTVV.

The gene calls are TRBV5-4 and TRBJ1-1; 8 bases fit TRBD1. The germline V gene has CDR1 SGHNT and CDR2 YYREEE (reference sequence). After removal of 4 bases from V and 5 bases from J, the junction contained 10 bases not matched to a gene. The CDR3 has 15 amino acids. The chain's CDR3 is CASSQRQGSGTEAFF. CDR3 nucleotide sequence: TGTGCCAGCAGCCAACGACAGGGGTCGGGGACTGAAGCTTTCTTT.

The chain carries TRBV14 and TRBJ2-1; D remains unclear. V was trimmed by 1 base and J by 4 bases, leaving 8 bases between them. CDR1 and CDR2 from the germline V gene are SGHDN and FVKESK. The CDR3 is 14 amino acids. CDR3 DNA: TGTGCCAGCAGCCAAGGTTGGATTTACAATGAGCAGTTCTTC. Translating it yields CASSQGWIYNEQFF.